These T cell receptor beta chains were read from a single sample in a study of identical twins. Each CDR3 protein is one row after TCRdb ran MiXCR on the 5' RACE reads. The sample includes approximately 700,000 distinct CDR3 sequences, 6% to 6.5% of them seen just once. The sequenced sample was naive T cells sorted from blood. These receptors were taken from a man aged 18 to 35 in good health. Both conserved end residues are part of each CDR3. The order of the fields is J gene, V gene, D gene, clone size, CDR3 DNA, CDR3 protein. The D gene is left open where the match is weak. Part of the rows lack a size; the others show once, few, many or a class for expanded clones.

TRBJ2-5 | TRBV24-1 | . | . | TGTGCCACCGGCGGCGTCGGGGAAGGGGAGACCCAGTACTTC | CATGGVGEGETQYF
TRBJ2-3 | TRBV27 | . | . | TGTGCCAGCAGTCCCGGGACCATCGAAACAGATACGCAGTATTTT | CASSPGTIETDTQYF
TRBJ2-1 | TRBV20-1 | TRBD2 | few | TGCAGTGGTTTGCCGGGAGGGCAAGGCAATGAGCAGTTCTTC | CSGLPGGQGNEQFF
TRBJ2-3 | TRBV4-2 | . | many | TGTGCCAGCAGCCAAGAGCGATCAACCGATACGCAGTATTTT | CASSQERSTDTQYF
TRBJ2-1 | TRBV3-1 | TRBD2 | few | TGTGCCAGCAGCGACAGCGGGAGGGAAGAGCAGTTCTTC | CASSDSGREEQFF
TRBJ2-3 | TRBV29-1 | . | many | TGCAGCGTCCTCATGACCGGTAGCACAGATACGCAGTATTTT | CSVLMTGSTDTQYF
TRBJ2-7 | TRBV11-2 | . | . | TGTGCCAGCATCGACATTGGCAGGACGGGCCCCTACGAGCAGTACTTC | CASIDIGRTGPYEQYF
TRBJ2-3 | TRBV11-1 | . | . | TGTGCCAGCAGCTTAGTAGGTGGCACGCTGGCTAGAACAGATACGCAGTATTTT | CASSLVGGTLARTDTQYF
TRBJ2-1 | TRBV5-6 | . | many | TGTGCCAGCAGCTTGGCCGTAGCGGCCCAGTTCTTC | CASSLAVAAQFF
TRBJ2-1 | TRBV24-1 | . | many | TGTGCCACCAGTGGGACAGAACCCGTCGCAGCGGATGAGCAGTTCTTC | CATSGTEPVAADEQFF
TRBJ1-2 | TRBV25-1 | TRBD1 | . | TGTGCCAGCAGTGAATACTACAGGGGGCAGGATAGGGAATATGGCTACACCTTC | CASSEYYRGQDREYGYTF
TRBJ2-3 | TRBV12-3/TRBV12-4 | TRBD2 | many | TGTGCCAGCAGTTTTACTAGCGGGAGCACAGATACGCAGTATTTT | CASSFTSGSTDTQYF
TRBJ2-5 | TRBV2 | . | few | TGTGCCAGCAGGAGACAGGTTGGGAAGACCCAGTACTTC | CASRRQVGKTQYF
TRBJ2-7 | TRBV20-1 | . | many | TGCAGTGCCTGCCTCCCCGCAGGGAGGGAGCAGTACTTC | CSACLPAGREQYF
TRBJ1-2 | TRBV12-3/TRBV12-4 | . | many | TGTGCCAGCAGACCCAGGTCCCTGTATGGCTACACCTTC | CASRPRSLYGYTF
TRBJ2-1 | TRBV18 | TRBD2 | few | TGTGCCAGCTCACCAAACTTAGAAGCGGGAAGTTCCTACAATGAGCAGTTCTTC | CASSPNLEAGSSYNEQFF
TRBJ1-1 | TRBV12-3/TRBV12-4 | . | many | TGTGCCAGCAGTTCCAAGATCGGGGGTAGAAACACTGAAGCTTTCTTT | CASSSKIGGRNTEAFF
TRBJ2-2 | TRBV3-1 | TRBD2 | . | TGTGCCAGCAGCCACTTAAGTACTAGCGACGGGGAGCTGTTTTTT | CASSHLSTSDGELFF
TRBJ2-7 | TRBV12-3/TRBV12-4 | . | . | TGTGCCAGCAGTTTAGGTCCAGTCTCCTACGAGCAGTACTTC | CASSLGPVSYEQYF
TRBJ2-1 | TRBV6-5 | TRBD2 | . | TGTGCCAGCAGTTACTCGGGACTAGCGGGAGCCAACTACAATGAGCAGTTCTTC | CASSYSGLAGANYNEQFF
TRBJ2-7 | TRBV28 | . | . | TGTGCCAGCAGTTCCGTGGCAGGGAGCCGGGGTGGGCAGTACTTC | CASSSVAGSRGGQYF
TRBJ2-7 | TRBV4-2 | TRBD1 | many | TGTGCCAGCAGCCAAGCAACCGGGACAGGCGAGCAGTACTTC | CASSQATGTGEQYF
TRBJ2-3 | TRBV29-1 | . | few | TGCAGCGTTGAATGGACTCCGGGGGATACGCAGTATTTT | CSVEWTPGDTQYF
TRBJ2-5 | TRBV24-1 | . | many | TGTGCCACCAGGGCGCCGCACCAAGAGACCCAGTACTTC | CATRAPHQETQYF
TRBJ1-1 | TRBV2 | . | few | TGTGCCAGCAGTGAAATCGAGGGGGAGGTGAACACTGAAGCTTTCTTT | CASSEIEGEVNTEAFF
TRBJ2-7 | TRBV20-1 | . | . | TGCAGTGCTAGGGGAGACAGGACCTCCTACGAGCAGTACTTC | CSARGDRTSYEQYF
TRBJ1-1 | TRBV29-1 | . | many | TGCAGCGTGCGGGGGGGGATAATGAACACTGAAGCTTTCTTT | CSVRGGIMNTEAFF
TRBJ1-3 | TRBV12-3/TRBV12-4 | . | many | TGTGCCAGCAGTATCATAGGGCCTGGAAACACCATATATTTT | CASSIIGPGNTIYF
TRBJ2-3 | TRBV5-1 | TRBD1 | few | TGCGCCAGCAGCTTGCCCTCGGGACAGGGGAGGGGAGATACGCAGTATTTT | CASSLPSGQGRGDTQYF